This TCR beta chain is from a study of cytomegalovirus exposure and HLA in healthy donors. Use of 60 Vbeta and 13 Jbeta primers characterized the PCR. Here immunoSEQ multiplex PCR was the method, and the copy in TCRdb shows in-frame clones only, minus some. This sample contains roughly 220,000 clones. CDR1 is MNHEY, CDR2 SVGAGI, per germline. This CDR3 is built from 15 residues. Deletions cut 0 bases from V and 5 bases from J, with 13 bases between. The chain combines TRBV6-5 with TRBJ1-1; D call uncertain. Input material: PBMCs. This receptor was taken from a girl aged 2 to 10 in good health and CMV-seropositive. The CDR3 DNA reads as TGTGCCAGCAGTTACTCCTGGACGGGGAGTACTGAAGCTTTCTTT. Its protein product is CASSYSWTGSTEAFF.